These T cell receptor beta chains were read from a single sample in a study of blood T cell repertoires in COVID-19. Here immunoSEQ multiplex PCR was the method, and the copy in TCRdb shows in-frame clones only, minus some. The data contain about 150,000 clones, less than 90% of them singletons. Sequencing input: peripheral blood. These receptors were collected from a woman aged 70-85 years with acute or convalescent COVID-19. CDR3s include the opening cysteine and the closing phenylalanine or tryptophan.

J	V	CDR3
TRBJ1-1	TRBV4-1	CASSLKEYTEAFF
TRBJ2-6	TRBV5-5	CASSLGQGAGANVLTF
TRBJ2-3	TRBV5-1	CASRLAGTDTQYF
TRBJ1-1	TRBV30	CAWSPPGAVEAFF
TRBJ1-6	TRBV4-1	CASSQETARSSYNSPLHF
TRBJ2-7	TRBV7-2	CASSLLPPWRGTIYEQYF
TRBJ2-5	TRBV30	CAWSEGAGREETQYF
TRBJ1-5	TRBV18	CASSPNTGTGQPQHF
TRBJ1-2	TRBV19	CASSFDRVAYGYTF
TRBJ1-6	TRBV29-1	CSACATDPNKDRGHIYNSPLHF
TRBJ2-7	TRBV5-4	CASSAMTSGSSYEQYF
TRBJ2-7	TRBV3-1/TRBV3-2	CASSLRTSVQYF
TRBJ1-2	TRBV4-1	CASSQDETGNYGYTF